Following are 4 T cell receptor beta chains from one sample sequenced in a study of cytomegalovirus exposure and HLA in healthy donors (dated by TCRdb to the late 2010s). Library preparation employed the immunoSEQ multiplex PCR assay. For the multiplex PCR, a mixture combining 60 forward primers for TCR Vbeta segments and 13 reverse primers for TCR Jbeta segments was used. In TCRdb, the immuneACCESS table is reduced to in-frame sequences with V and J assigned. These tables do not hold every clone; where another copy was compared, an unresolved V gene accounts for under half, and the others remain unexplained. Here the sample has about 190,000 clones; around 67% occur a single time. The top ten clonotypes cover approximately 3.1% of the sample. Sequencing input: PBMCs. Every receptor here comes from a woman aged 25 to 39 in good health and CMV-seropositive.

This rearrangement joins TRBV7-2 to TRBJ1-4, with TRBD1 as a possible D gene (6 bases). The germline CDR1 and CDR2 sequences are SGHTA and FQGNSA. V gave up 5 bases and J gave up 0 bases, with 10 bases separating them. The CDR3 runs 15 residues. CDR3 in amino acids: CASSKDRTTNEKLFF. DNA of the CDR3: TGTGCCAGCAGCAAAGACAGGACAACTAATGAAAAACTGTTTTTT.

This clone was seen only a few times. The chain couples TRBV5-6 to TRBJ2-7, with D maybe TRBD2 (6 bases). With 2 bases removed from V and 4 bases from J, the gap between germline ends came to 13 bases. This CDR3 has 14 residues. From germline, CDR1 is SGHDT and CDR2 YYEEEE. This CDR3 reads CASSFRLAEYEQYF. The CDR3 DNA reads TGTGCCAGCAGCTTTCGGTTAGCGGAGTACGAGCAGTACTTC.

In nucleotides, the CDR3 is TGTGCCAGCAGTTTAGGCGGGGGCGCCGGGGAGCTGTTTTTT. Protein sequence: CASSLGGGAGELFF. The J gene is TRBJ2-2, the V gene TRBV6-5; possibly TRBD2 for D (7 bases). V was clipped by 4 bases and J by 6 bases, with 12 bases between them. CDR1 and CDR2 (germline): MNHEY, SVGAGI. The CDR3 has 14 residues.

The rearrangement links TRBV28 to TRBJ1-1, with no clear D. Trimming shortened V by 4 bases and J by 3 bases, and 12 bases separated the two germline ends. The CDR3 runs 14 residues. CDR1 MDHEN and CDR2 SYDVKM come from the germline V gene. The CDR3 protein is CASSSLAGYTEAFF. CDR3 nucleotides: TGTGCCAGCAGTTCCCTCGCGGGCTACACTGAAGCTTTCTTT.